This T cell receptor beta chain was observed in a study of T cell responses to AZD1222 COVID-19 vaccine. The study, taken as a whole, reports: Every sample of the repertoires postdated the peak T cell response. Along spike, vaccine-associated CD4 TCRs were found throughout, with dominance at 160-218 and 743-854. Breadth and depth of Spike-specific TCRs rose after two AZD1222 doses. Seropositive at baseline were only a handful of AZD1222 recipients.

Sequencing was performed with immunoSEQ multiplex PCR; in TCRdb, only in-frame clones are kept and a portion is missing. The sample yields about 160,000 clones, 92% seen once. To note about this clone: Its antigen remains unknown.

Trimming removed 6 bases from V and 0 bases from J, with 4 bases in between. The germline CDR1 and CDR2 sequences are MNHEY and SVGAGI. The CDR3 is made up of 12 amino acids. The sequence was obtained from an adult in good health. The chain recombines TRBV6-5 with TRBJ2-3; D gene unclear. The sample was peripheral blood, taken on day 0 of MenACWY control vaccination. The CDR3 protein is CASRRSTDTQYF. DNA of the CDR3: TGTGCCAGCAGGCGGAGCACAGATACGCAGTATTTT.